This TCR beta chain was recovered during a study of T cell responses to AZD1222 COVID-19 vaccine. Looking at the study overall: The analysis combined second doses at about 4 or about 12 weeks.

Trimming shortened V by 0 bases and J by 7 bases, and 15 bases separated the two germline ends. There are 15 residues in the CDR3. Germline values: CDR1 MNHEY, CDR2 SMNVEV (reference sequence). Comment on this clone: No antigen is known for it.

The data were produced by immunoSEQ multiplex PCR, yet TCRdb's version contains in-frame clones alone and is incomplete. The sample carries 75,000 to 100,000 clones, roughly 90% recorded once. Findings and caveats of the study: Among the donors, most were white British and more were female, and clonal diversity was possibly underestimated. Spike was spanned by vaccine-associated CD4 TCRs, with dominance at 160-218 and 743-854. There were repertoire samples only from the period after the peak T cell response.

The chain couples TRBV27 to TRBJ2-5; possibly TRBD1 for D (7 bases). Sequenced material: peripheral blood, taken on day 0 of AZD1222 vaccination. The clonotype comes from an adult in good health. CDR3 DNA: TGTGCCAGCAGTTTATCAGCAGGGGGGCGCGGGACCCAGTACTTC. It encodes CASSLSAGGRGTQYF.